Included here is one TCR beta chain sequence, with context. Its antigen target is currently unknown. Per-base qualities were not stored, and no clone one base away is much larger. The entry originates in a study of T cells after yellow fever vaccination (dated by TCRdb to about 2019). Regarding the research as a whole: Libraries from fractions with low cell numbers were prepared with the SMART-Seq v4 Ultra Low Input RNA kit. Bulk TCR alpha and beta repertoires were sequenced longitudinally to track T-cell clones before and after primary and booster YFV17D yellow fever vaccination. The cohort comprised two healthy male donors, one aged 18 to 30 and one aged 30 to 40 years. Blood samples were taken at several timepoints before and after primary and secondary immunization, and bulk PBMC replicates and cell subsets were isolated.

Broad study findings and their caveats: After the booster, most clones that had expanded after primary vaccination were detected again (around 97% of CD4 and roughly nine tenths of CD8), suggesting broad maintenance of memory. Compared with the primary T-cell response, the secondary T-cell response was faster but weaker, reaching its peak on day 5 rather than on day 15. A small share of clonotypes occurred in both CD4 and CD8 compartments, likely arising from convergent recombination. FACS-sorted repertoires could contain abundant contaminating clonotypes from the bulk population, so computational filtering was required. Only two donors were included in the study, so the extent to which the findings can be generalized is limited.

The treatment or condition label here, explained by the study, means: live attenuated yellow fever vaccine strain. A standard Ficoll-Paque protocol was used to isolate PBMCs from peripheral blood. Dynabeads CD4 and CD8 positive selection kits were used to isolate the CD4 and CD8 T-cell fractions. RNA was extracted with TriZol from bulk PBMCs, CD4 and CD8 fractions, and dextramer-positive and dextramer-negative fractions. TCRdb lists the instrument as Illumina NovaSeq 6000. Synthesis of TCR cDNA relied on 5'RACE template switching, a step that introduced a universal primer site along with unique molecular identifiers. Priming for cDNA synthesis came from both the TCR alpha and TCR beta constant segments. Library amplification used two PCR steps, and the second PCR step added sample barcodes and sequencing adapters. Libraries were sequenced on Illumina HiSeq 2500 (2x100 bp) or NovaSeq (2x150 bp). The authors' analysis ran thus. Reads were demultiplexed and collapsed into UMI consensus sequences with MIGEC, and V(D)J alignment was performed with MiXCR. Using edgeR on replicate PBMC samples, clonotypes were called vaccine-responding if FDR was below 0.01 and the log2 fold change was above 5 up to day 15. Each bulk clonotype received a CD4 or CD8 identity based on whether the sequenced CD4 or CD8 repertoire contained that clonotype at higher abundance. The public sequencing data were trimmed at Q25 with fastp and processed into clonotypes with MiXCR by TCRdb, which kept only in-frame beta chains. Rows merge per CDR3 protein into single entries with the most common DNA and genes. Clone size and V and J calls follow TCRdb, not the original study. The sample includes about 340,000 distinct CDR3 sequences, with about an eighth observed a single time. 2.5% to 4% of the sample belongs to the ten largest clones.

This TCR came from a man between 18 and 29 years old who received the YFV17D yellow fever vaccine. This sample comprised CD4+ T cells sorted from PBMCs, obtained 15 days after the yellow fever booster vaccination.

The CDR3 amino acid sequence is: CASSSIYRGLGETQYF. The DNA is as follows: TGCGCCAGCAGCTCCATTTACAGGGGGCTGGGGGAGACCCAGTACTTC. The chain links TRBV5-1 with TRBJ2-5; the central 9 bases match TRBD1. CDR3 length: 16 amino acids, cysteine to phenylalanine. CDR3 DNA only is kept here, 48 bases in frame from base 1. The germline V and J ends show losses of 3 bases and 5 bases respectively, and no gene match explains 11 bases of the junction. For CDR1 and CDR2, the germline V gene lists SGHRS and YFSETQ.